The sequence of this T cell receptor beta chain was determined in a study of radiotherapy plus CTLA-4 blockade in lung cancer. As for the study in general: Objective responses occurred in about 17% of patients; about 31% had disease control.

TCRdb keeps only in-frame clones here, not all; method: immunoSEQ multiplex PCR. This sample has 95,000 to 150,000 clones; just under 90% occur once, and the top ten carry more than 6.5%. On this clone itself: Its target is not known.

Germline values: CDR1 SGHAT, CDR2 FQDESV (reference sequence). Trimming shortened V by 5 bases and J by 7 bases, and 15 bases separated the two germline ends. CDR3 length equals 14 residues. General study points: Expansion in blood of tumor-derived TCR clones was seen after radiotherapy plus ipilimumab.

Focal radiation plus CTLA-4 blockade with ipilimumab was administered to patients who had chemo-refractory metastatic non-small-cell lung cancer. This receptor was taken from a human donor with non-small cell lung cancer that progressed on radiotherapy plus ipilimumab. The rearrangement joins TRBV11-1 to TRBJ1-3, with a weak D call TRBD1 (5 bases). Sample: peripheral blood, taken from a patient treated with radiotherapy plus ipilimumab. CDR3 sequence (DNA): TGTGCCAGCAGCGCCCGGGACGGGTTGAACACCATATATTTT. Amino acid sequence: CASSARDGLNTIYF.